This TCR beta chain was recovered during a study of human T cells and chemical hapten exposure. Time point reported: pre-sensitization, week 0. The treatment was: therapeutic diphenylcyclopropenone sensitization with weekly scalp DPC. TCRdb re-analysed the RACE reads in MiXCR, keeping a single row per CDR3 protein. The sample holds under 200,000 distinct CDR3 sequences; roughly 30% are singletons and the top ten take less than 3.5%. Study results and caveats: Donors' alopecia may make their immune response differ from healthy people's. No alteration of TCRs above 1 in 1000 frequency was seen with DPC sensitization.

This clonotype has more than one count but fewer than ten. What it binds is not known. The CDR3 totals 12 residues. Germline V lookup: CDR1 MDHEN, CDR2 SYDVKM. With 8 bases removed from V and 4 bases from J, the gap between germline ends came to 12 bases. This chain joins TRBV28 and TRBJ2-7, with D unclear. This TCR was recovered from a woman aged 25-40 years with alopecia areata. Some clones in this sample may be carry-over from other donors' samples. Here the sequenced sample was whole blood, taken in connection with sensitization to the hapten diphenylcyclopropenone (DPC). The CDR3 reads CASCWSSYEQYF. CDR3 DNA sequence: TGTGCCAGCTGTTGGTCCTCTTACGAGCAGTACTTC.